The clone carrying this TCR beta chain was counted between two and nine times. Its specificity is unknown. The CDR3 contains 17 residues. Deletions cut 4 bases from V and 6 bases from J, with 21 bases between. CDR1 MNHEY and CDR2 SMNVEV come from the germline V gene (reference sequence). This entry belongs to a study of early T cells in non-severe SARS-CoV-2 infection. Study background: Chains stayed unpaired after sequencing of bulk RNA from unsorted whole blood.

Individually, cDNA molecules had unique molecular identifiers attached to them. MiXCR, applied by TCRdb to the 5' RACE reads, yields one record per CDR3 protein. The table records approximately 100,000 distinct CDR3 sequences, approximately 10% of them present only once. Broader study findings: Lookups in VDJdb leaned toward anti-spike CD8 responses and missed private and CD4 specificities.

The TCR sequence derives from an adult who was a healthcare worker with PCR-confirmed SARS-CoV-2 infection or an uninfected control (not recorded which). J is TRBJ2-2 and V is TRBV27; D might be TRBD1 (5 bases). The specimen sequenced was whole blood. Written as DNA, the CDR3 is TGTGCCAGCAGTTCGACAGAAAGTGCCCAGAAGGCCGGGGAGCTGTTTTTT. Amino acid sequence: CASSSTESAQKAGELFF.